The rows below give T cell receptor beta chains drawn from one sample of a study of blood T cells in healthy people across ages. TCRdb ran MiXCR on the 5' RACE reads and lists one entry per CDR3 protein. The sample contains 660,000 or so distinct CDR3 sequences, about 54% of which appear only once. Sequenced sample: blood. All receptors come from a man aged 55 to 70 in good health. The conserved cysteine and the conserved F or W are not part of the CDR3 here. Fields, in order: V gene, D gene, J gene, clone size, CDR3 protein. The D gene is left open where the match is weak. Expanded clones get a size class; other rows say once, few or many, or leave the size out.

V: TRBV3-1
D: NA
J: TRBJ2-2
size: NA
CDR3: ASTRGANTGELF

V: TRBV4-1
D: TRBD1
J: TRBJ1-2
size: NA
CDR3: ASSPGTGRGGYT

V: TRBV7-9
D: NA
J: TRBJ2-5
size: NA
CDR3: ASSLVTGPRKETQY

V: TRBV29-1
D: TRBD2
J: TRBJ2-1
size: once
CDR3: SVMPGLAGGEQF

V: TRBV10-3
D: TRBD2
J: TRBJ2-7
size: NA
CDR3: AISDGTRSYEQY

V: TRBV20-1
D: NA
J: TRBJ2-5
size: few
CDR3: SAPGSDQETQY

V: TRBV25-1
D: NA
J: TRBJ2-7
size: NA
CDR3: ASSESPYEQY

V: TRBV5-5
D: NA
J: TRBJ1-5
size: NA
CDR3: ASSVGYSNQPQH

V: TRBV10-1
D: NA
J: TRBJ1-1
size: NA
CDR3: ASSGQSNTEAF

V: TRBV6-6
D: NA
J: TRBJ2-5
size: few
CDR3: ASSFRGRETQY

V: TRBV18
D: NA
J: TRBJ2-1
size: NA
CDR3: ASSPPPLQGQETQF

V: TRBV27
D: NA
J: TRBJ1-2
size: once
CDR3: ASSPGGDIGYT

V: TRBV5-1
D: NA
J: TRBJ1-6
size: NA
CDR3: ASSLELGNNSPLH

V: TRBV11-2
D: NA
J: TRBJ2-1
size: NA
CDR3: ASSPVRNEQF

V: TRBV10-3
D: TRBD1
J: TRBJ1-2
size: few
CDR3: AIRAPGAGGSDYGYT

V: TRBV11-2
D: NA
J: TRBJ1-2
size: few
CDR3: ASSLRQGLNYGYT

V: TRBV29-1
D: TRBD2
J: TRBJ2-5
size: few
CDR3: SVAEGGVETQY

V: TRBV4-1
D: NA
J: TRBJ1-4
size: NA
CDR3: ASSHYVGEKLF

V: TRBV6-2/TRBV6-3
D: TRBD2
J: TRBJ2-7
size: NA
CDR3: ASSKTGTSGSYEQY

V: TRBV12-3/TRBV12-4
D: TRBD2
J: TRBJ2-1
size: few
CDR3: ASSLGGGVNEQF

V: TRBV29-1
D: TRBD1
J: NA
size: many
CDR3: SVEIDRGQTQY

V: TRBV6-5
D: NA
J: TRBJ1-1
size: once
CDR3: ASSRQAWNTEAF

V: TRBV6-5
D: NA
J: TRBJ2-1
size: NA
CDR3: ASSYSASLGEQF

V: TRBV5-5
D: NA
J: TRBJ1-6
size: NA
CDR3: ASRSALSSYNSPLH

V: TRBV20-1
D: NA
J: TRBJ1-2
size: NA
CDR3: SARGEQASYGCT

V: TRBV10-3
D: TRBD2
J: TRBJ2-1
size: few
CDR3: AISGQGLAGVHSYNEQF

V: TRBV3-1
D: NA
J: TRBJ2-3
size: NA
CDR3: ASSQEGGADTQY

V: TRBV18
D: NA
J: TRBJ2-7
size: NA
CDR3: ARRTRGYEQY

V: TRBV2
D: NA
J: TRBJ2-1
size: NA
CDR3: ASLRGTYNEQF

V: TRBV29-1
D: NA
J: TRBJ1-1
size: NA
CDR3: SVTRSSMNTEAF

V: TRBV12-3/TRBV12-4
D: TRBD2
J: TRBJ2-5
size: NA
CDR3: ASSWTGLPRGTQY

V: TRBV10-3
D: TRBD1
J: TRBJ2-7
size: NA
CDR3: AISRDRNSYEQY

V: TRBV5-1
D: TRBD1
J: NA
size: NA
CDR3: ASSWGTGDYNEQY

V: TRBV5-1
D: TRBD1
J: TRBJ1-6
size: many
CDR3: ASSLVGQGGSPLH

V: TRBV4-1
D: TRBD1
J: TRBJ2-6
size: few
CDR3: ASSHTWTGGAGANVLT

V: TRBV29-1
D: NA
J: TRBJ2-7
size: NA
CDR3: SVLGDRYEQY

V: TRBV28
D: NA
J: TRBJ2-5
size: few
CDR3: ASRSISQETQY

V: TRBV13
D: NA
J: TRBJ2-3
size: few
CDR3: ASSLRLASTDTQY

V: TRBV5-1
D: NA
J: TRBJ1-6
size: NA
CDR3: ASRPGGADNSPLH

V: TRBV7-6
D: NA
J: TRBJ2-1
size: NA
CDR3: ASSLVQVHEQF

V: TRBV20-1
D: TRBD2
J: TRBJ2-5
size: few
CDR3: SARSPAGGSETQY

V: TRBV20-1
D: TRBD1
J: TRBJ1-5
size: NA
CDR3: SAKQGTGPQH

V: TRBV28
D: NA
J: TRBJ2-6
size: few
CDR3: ASSTRTLSSGANVLT

V: TRBV5-1
D: NA
J: TRBJ2-1
size: NA
CDR3: ASSSVGVWNEQF

V: TRBV7-8
D: NA
J: TRBJ2-5
size: NA
CDR3: ASSLSSSRGRQTQY

V: TRBV12-3/TRBV12-4
D: NA
J: NA
size: NA
CDR3: ASSQTANEQY

V: TRBV7-9
D: TRBD2
J: TRBJ2-3
size: NA
CDR3: ASSDPISGGLPDTQY

V: TRBV5-1
D: NA
J: TRBJ2-7
size: NA
CDR3: ASSPLAGNEQY

V: TRBV20-1
D: TRBD2
J: TRBJ2-5
size: few
CDR3: SAREGLAPFSQY

V: TRBV6-1
D: TRBD2
J: TRBJ2-1
size: few
CDR3: ASRLAGVIYNEQF

V: TRBV2
D: TRBD1
J: TRBJ1-2
size: NA
CDR3: ASIMDRDKNGYT

V: TRBV28
D: NA
J: TRBJ2-7
size: NA
CDR3: ATEKVGYEQY

V: TRBV5-1
D: NA
J: TRBJ2-7
size: NA
CDR3: ACSLVSQPAIYEQY